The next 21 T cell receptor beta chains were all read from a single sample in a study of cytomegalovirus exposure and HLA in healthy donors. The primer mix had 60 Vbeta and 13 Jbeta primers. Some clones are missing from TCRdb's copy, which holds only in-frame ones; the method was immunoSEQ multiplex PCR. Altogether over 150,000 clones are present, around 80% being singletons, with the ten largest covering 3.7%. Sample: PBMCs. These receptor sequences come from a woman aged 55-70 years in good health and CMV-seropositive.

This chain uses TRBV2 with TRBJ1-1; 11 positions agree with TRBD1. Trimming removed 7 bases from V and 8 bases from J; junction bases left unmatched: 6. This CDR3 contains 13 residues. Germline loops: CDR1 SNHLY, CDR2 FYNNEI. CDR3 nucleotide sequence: TGTGCCAGCAATTGGAGGACAGGGGGCGAAGCTTTCTTT. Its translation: CASNWRTGGEAFF.

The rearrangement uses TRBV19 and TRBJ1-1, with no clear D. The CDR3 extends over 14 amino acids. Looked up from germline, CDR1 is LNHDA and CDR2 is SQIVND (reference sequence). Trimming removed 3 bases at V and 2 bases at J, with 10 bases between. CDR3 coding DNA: TGTGCCAGTAGTATGGGCATTACTAACACTGAAGCTTTCTTT. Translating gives CASSMGITNTEAFF. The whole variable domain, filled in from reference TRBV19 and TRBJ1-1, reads DGGITQSPKYLFRKEGQNVTLSCEQNLNHDAMYWYRQDPGQGLRLIYYSQIVNDFQKGDIAEGYSVSREKKESFPLTVTSAQKNPTAFYLCASSMGITNTEAFFGQGTRLTVV.

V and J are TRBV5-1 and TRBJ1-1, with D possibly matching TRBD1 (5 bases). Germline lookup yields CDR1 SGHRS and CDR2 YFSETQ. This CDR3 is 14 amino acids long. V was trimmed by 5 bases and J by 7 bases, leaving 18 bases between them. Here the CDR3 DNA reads TGCGCCAGCAGTTTACTCGCGGGGCAGGGTGAAGCTTTCTTT. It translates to CASSLLAGQGEAFF.

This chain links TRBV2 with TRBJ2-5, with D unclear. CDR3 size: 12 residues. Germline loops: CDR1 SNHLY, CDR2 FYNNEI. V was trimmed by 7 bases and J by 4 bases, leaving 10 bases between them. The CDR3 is CASKSPRETQYF. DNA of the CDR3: TGTGCCAGCAAATCCCCGAGAGAGACCCAGTACTTC.

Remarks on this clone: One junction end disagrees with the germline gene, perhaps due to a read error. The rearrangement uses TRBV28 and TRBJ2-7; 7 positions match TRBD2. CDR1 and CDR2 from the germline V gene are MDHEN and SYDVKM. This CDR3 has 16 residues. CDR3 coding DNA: TGTGCCAGCAGTCCAAGGGGACTACCCCAAAAGCTTACCTTCCACTTC. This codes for CASSPRGLPQKLTFHF.

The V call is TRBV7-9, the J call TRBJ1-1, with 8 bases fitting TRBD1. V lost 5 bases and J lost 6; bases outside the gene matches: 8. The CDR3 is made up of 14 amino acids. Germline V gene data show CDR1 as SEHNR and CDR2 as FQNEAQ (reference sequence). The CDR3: CASSQDRGSPEAFF. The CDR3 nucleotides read TGTGCCAGCAGCCAAGACAGGGGTTCCCCTGAAGCTTTCTTT.

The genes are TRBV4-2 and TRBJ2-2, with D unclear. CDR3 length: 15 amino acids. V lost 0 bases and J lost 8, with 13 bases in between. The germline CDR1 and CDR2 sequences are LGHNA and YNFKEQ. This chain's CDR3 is CASSQDLLPRGELFF. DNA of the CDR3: TGTGCCAGCAGCCAAGATTTACTCCCCCGGGGGGAGCTGTTTTTT.

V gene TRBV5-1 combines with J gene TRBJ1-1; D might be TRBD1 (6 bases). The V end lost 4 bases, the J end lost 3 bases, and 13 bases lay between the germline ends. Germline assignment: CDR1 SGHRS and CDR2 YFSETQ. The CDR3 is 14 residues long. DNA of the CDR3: TGCGCCAGCAGCCGCCAGGGGCAGGACACTGAAGCTTTCTTT. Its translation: CASSRQGQDTEAFF.

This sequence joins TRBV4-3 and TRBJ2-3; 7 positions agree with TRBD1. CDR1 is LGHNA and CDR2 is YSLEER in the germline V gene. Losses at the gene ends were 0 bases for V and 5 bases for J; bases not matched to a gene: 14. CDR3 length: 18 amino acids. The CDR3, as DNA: TGCGCCAGCAGCCAAGAAAAAGGCATGACAGGGTATAGAGATACGCAGTATTTT. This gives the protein CASSQEKGMTGYRDTQYF.

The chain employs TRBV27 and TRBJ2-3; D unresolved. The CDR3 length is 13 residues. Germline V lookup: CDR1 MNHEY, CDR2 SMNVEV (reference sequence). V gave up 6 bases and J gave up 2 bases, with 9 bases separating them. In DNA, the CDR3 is TGTGCCAGCAGGAGGCTCGTCACAGATACGCAGTATTTT. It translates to CASRRLVTDTQYF.

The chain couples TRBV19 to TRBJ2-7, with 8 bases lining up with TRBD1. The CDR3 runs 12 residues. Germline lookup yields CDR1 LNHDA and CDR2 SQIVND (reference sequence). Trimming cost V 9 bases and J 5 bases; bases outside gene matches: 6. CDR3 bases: TGTGCCAGCGGACAGGGAGGTAACGAGCAGTACTTC. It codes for CASGQGGNEQYF.

The CDR3 DNA reads as TGCGCCAGCAGACAGGGCTTCAGTAATGAAAAACTGTTTTTT. Translation: CASRQGFSNEKLFF. V gene TRBV5-1 combines with J gene TRBJ1-4, with D possibly TRBD1 on 6 matching bases. V dropped 5 bases and J dropped 4 bases, with 12 bases sitting between them. The CDR3 covers 14 residues. Germline CDR1 is SGHRS and CDR2 is YFSETQ.

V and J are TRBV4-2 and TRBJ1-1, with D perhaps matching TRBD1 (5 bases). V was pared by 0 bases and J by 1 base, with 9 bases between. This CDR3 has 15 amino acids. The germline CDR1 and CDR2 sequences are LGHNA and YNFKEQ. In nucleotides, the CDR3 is TGTGCCAGCAGCCAAGATGACAGACGGAACACTGAAGCTTTCTTT. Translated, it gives CASSQDDRRNTEAFF.

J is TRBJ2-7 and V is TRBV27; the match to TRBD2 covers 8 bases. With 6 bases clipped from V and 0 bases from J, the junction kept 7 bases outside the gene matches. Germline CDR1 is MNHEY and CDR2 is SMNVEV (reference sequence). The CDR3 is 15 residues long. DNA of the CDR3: TGTGCCAGCAGCCCTTATAGCGGGGCCTCCTACGAGCAGTACTTC. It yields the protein CASSPYSGASYEQYF.

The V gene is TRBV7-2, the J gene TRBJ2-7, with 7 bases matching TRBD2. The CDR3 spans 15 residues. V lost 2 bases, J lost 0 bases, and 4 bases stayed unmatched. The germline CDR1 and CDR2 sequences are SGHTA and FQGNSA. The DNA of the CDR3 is TGTGCCAGCAGCTTAAGGGGAGGGGACTCCTACGAGCAGTACTTC. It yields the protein CASSLRGGDSYEQYF. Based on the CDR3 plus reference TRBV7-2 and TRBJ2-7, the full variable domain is GAGVSQSPSNKVTEKGKDVELRCDPISGHTALYWYRQSLGQGLEFLIYFQGNSAPDKSGLPSDRFSAERTGGSVSTLTIQRTQQEDSAVYLCASSLRGGDSYEQYFGPGTRLTVT.

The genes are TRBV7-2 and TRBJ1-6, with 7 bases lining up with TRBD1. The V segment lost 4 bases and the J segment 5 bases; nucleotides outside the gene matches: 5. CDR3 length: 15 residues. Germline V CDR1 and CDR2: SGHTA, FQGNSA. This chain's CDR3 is CASSSRQGNNSPLHF. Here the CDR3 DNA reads TGTGCCAGCAGCTCCCGACAGGGTAATAATTCACCCCTCCACTTT.

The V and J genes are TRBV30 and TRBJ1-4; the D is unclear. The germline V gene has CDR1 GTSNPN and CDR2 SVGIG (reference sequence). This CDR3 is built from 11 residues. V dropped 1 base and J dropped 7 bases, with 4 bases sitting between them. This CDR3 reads CAWSGSEKLFF. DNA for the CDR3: TGTGCCTGGAGTGGGAGTGAAAAACTGTTTTTT.

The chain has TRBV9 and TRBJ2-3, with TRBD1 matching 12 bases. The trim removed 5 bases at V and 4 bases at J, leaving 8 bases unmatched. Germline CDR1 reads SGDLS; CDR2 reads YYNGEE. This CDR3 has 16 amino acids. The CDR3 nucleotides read TGTGCCAGCAGTGTGACGGGACAGGGGGCTGCAGATACGCAGTATTTT. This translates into CASSVTGQGAADTQYF.

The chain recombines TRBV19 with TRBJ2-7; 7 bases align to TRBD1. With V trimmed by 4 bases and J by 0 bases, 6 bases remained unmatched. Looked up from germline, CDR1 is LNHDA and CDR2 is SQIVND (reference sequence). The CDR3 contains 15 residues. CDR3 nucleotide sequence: TGTGCCAGTAGTACCCGGACAGGTAGCTCCTACGAGCAGTACTTC. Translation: CASSTRTGSSYEQYF.

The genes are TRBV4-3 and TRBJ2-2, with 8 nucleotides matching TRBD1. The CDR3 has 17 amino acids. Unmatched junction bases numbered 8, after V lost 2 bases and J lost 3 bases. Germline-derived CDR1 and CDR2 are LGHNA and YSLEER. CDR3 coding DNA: TGCGCCAGCAGCCAACACGGACAGGGATGGTACACCGGGGAGCTGTTTTTT. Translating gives CASSQHGQGWYTGELFF.

CDR3 coding DNA: TGTGCCAGCAGTTATTTAGGGACAGGGGAGCTGTTTTTT. Its translation: CASSYLGTGELFF. The V gene is TRBV6-5, the J gene TRBJ2-2; tentatively, D is TRBD1 (6 bases). The V end was cut by 3 bases, the J end by 8 bases, with 10 bases between. This CDR3 has 13 residues. CDR1 is MNHEY, CDR2 SVGAGI, per germline.